This T cell receptor beta chain derives from a study of T cells after yellow fever vaccination. General study results and limits: Among primary-vaccination clones, most reappeared after the booster, at almost 98% for CD4 and 88% for CD8. Weaker, the secondary response had a peak occurring faster, on day 5 versus 15.

The germline gives CDR1 KGHDR, CDR2 SFDVKD. This CDR3 contains 16 residues. Trimming took 2 bases from V and 8 from J; bases not matched to a gene: 12. Each CDR3 protein is one row after TCRdb ran MiXCR on the 5' RACE reads. Among about 630,000 distinct CDR3 sequences, 9% to 15% were seen once, and the ten largest hold about 15%. The sample holds a few counts of this clonotype. The antigen is unknown. This clonotype was obtained from a man aged 25-45 years who received the YFV17D yellow fever vaccine. The chain joins TRBV24-1 to TRBJ1-2; 8 nucleotides agree with TRBD1. Sequencing used PBMCs, obtained on the day of the yellow fever booster vaccination. The CDR3 reads CATSDSGFRGREGYTF. CDR3 DNA: TGTGCCACCAGTGATTCGGGTTTCAGGGGGCGCGAAGGCTACACCTTC.